Below, 27 T cell receptor beta chains from the same sample are listed, as sequenced in a study of neurological immune-mediated disorders. One entry per CDR3 protein, called by TCRdb with MiXCR from the 5' RACE reads. Here the sample spans 84,000 or so distinct CDR3 sequences, around 4.5% being singletons. Time point denoted: longitudinal time-point 3. Specimen: PBMCs. The origin of the receptors is a woman in her sixties with multiple sclerosis.

This clonotype was counted ten times or more. The chain combines TRBV28 with TRBJ1-5; 8 nucleotides match TRBD1. Germline CDR1 and CDR2: MDHEN and SYDVKM. The CDR3 spans 16 residues. V lost 4 bases, J lost 3 bases, and 8 bases stayed unmatched. This CDR3 is CASSSRGQGDNQPQHF. The CDR3 DNA sequence: TGTGCCAGCAGTTCGCGTGGACAGGGAGACAATCAGCCCCAGCATTTT.

This clonotype was seen many times. The chain is built from TRBV6-5 and TRBJ2-3; a possible D gene is TRBD2 (6 bases). Germline V gives CDR1 MNHEY, CDR2 SVGAGI. V lost 9 bases and J lost 4, with 14 bases in between. The CDR3 extends over 13 amino acids. The CDR3 spells CASRRDGADTQYF. The CDR3 DNA reads as TGTGCCAGTAGGAGGGACGGGGCAGATACGCAGTATTTT.

This clonotype was seen ten or more times. The chain uses TRBV6-1 and TRBJ2-7; perhaps TRBD1 as D (6 bases). This CDR3 contains 13 residues. V lost 6 bases and J 5 bases, leaving 14 bases between the germline ends. From germline, CDR1 is MNHNS and CDR2 SASEGT. The CDR3 nucleotides read TGTGCCAGCAGCCGGACAGCTCGCGACGAGCAGTACTTC. Translation gives CASSRTARDEQYF.

This clonotype was detected ten times or more. The rearrangement links TRBV28 to TRBJ1-5, with TRBD1 matching 9 bases. The CDR3 consists of 16 residues. Germline trimming cut 6 bases from V and 5 bases from J; bases unmatched to any gene: 11. Germline CDR1 reads MDHEN; CDR2 reads SYDVKM. This CDR3 reads CASRGQGRGVDQPQHF. CDR3 bases: TGTGCCAGCAGGGGACAGGGAAGGGGCGTGGATCAGCCCCAGCATTTT.

This clonotype was found many times. V gene TRBV5-1 combines with J gene TRBJ2-2; TRBD1 aligns across 8 bases. Germline assignment: CDR1 SGHRS and CDR2 YFSETQ. After removal of 3 bases from V and 4 bases from J, the junction contained 5 bases not matched to a gene. This CDR3 has 15 amino acids. Written as DNA, the CDR3 is TGCGCCAGCAGCTACAGGACAGGGCTCACCGGGGAGCTGTTTTTT. This codes for CASSYRTGLTGELFF. The variable domain in full, completed from reference TRBV5-1 and TRBJ2-2, reads KAGVTQTPRYLIKTRGQQVTLSCSPISGHRSVSWYQQTPGQGLQFLFEYFSETQRNKGNFPGRFSGRQFSNSRSEMNVSTLELGDSALYLCASSYRTGLTGELFFGEGSRLTVL.

The table lists this clonotype with many counts. The chain joins TRBV12-3 or TRBV12-4 to TRBJ2-6; 9 bases map to TRBD1. The CDR3 loop spans 18 amino acids. J lost 0 bases, V lost 2 bases, and 5 bases had no gene match. In DNA, the CDR3 is TGTGCCAGCAGTTTACCCGGACAGGGGAGCTCTGGGGCCAACGTCCTGACTTTC. Amino acid sequence: CASSLPGQGSSGANVLTF.

This clonotype has ten or more counts. The gene calls are TRBV3-1 and TRBJ2-6; D is unresolved. The CDR3 length is 17 residues. Germline-derived CDR1 and CDR2 are LGHDT and YNNKEL (reference sequence). V was shortened by 0 bases and J by 0 bases, with 9 bases between the two germline ends. CDR3 nucleotide sequence: TGTGCCAGCAGCCAAGAGGGAAGGGTCTCTGGGGCCAACGTCCTGACTTTC. Its translation: CASSQEGRVSGANVLTF.

The sample holds many counts of this clonotype. This chain connects TRBV28 to TRBJ1-5, with D possibly matching TRBD1 (6 bases). CDR3 length: 17 residues. Germline loops: CDR1 MDHEN, CDR2 SYDVKM. The V and J ends lost 5 bases and 2 bases respectively, with 19 bases between them. CDR3 amino acids: CASSPIRGAQGNQPQHF. The CDR3 DNA follows: TGTGCCAGCAGTCCAATTCGGGGGGCCCAGGGCAATCAGCCCCAGCATTTT.

This clonotype was seen repeatedly, ten times or more. This chain links TRBV6-5 with TRBJ1-2; tentatively, D is TRBD1 (6 bases). Trimming took 6 bases from V and 8 from J, leaving 19 bases between them. The CDR3 sequence is 14 residues long. Germline V gene data show CDR1 as MNHEY and CDR2 as SVGAGI. CDR3 region: CASSLNREVEGYTF. The CDR3 DNA sequence: TGTGCCAGCAGCTTAAACAGGGAGGTGGAGGGCTACACCTTC.

The chain joins TRBV19 to TRBJ1-2; D unclear. Germline lookup yields CDR1 LNHDA and CDR2 SQIVND (reference sequence). The CDR3 runs to 15 residues. Trimming cost V 4 bases and J 0 bases, with 12 bases left between them. CDR3 sequence: CASSKDGASNYGYTF. The DNA for the CDR3 is TGTGCCAGTAGTAAGGATGGAGCTTCTAACTATGGCTACACCTTC.

This clonotype has ten or more counts. The chain employs TRBV5-1 and TRBJ1-4; unclear D gene. The CDR3 has 15 residues. Trimming took 0 bases from V and 7 from J, leaving 13 bases between them. Germline V gene sequence: CDR1 SGHRS, CDR2 YFSETQ. This CDR3 is CASSLGVIVGEKLFF. CDR3 bases: TGCGCCAGCAGCTTGGGAGTCATCGTCGGTGAAAAACTGTTTTTT.

This clonotype has at least ten counts. The chain couples TRBV12-3 or TRBV12-4 to TRBJ1-2, with D possibly TRBD1 on 6 matching bases. The CDR3 contains 14 residues. V was clipped by 8 bases and J by 8 bases, with 21 bases between them. CDR3 DNA sequence: TGTGCCAGCGGCCCGTGGGGGGGCGCGCAGGGCTACACCTTC. Translating it yields CASGPWGGAQGYTF.

In this sample, this clonotype turned up a few times. This chain links TRBV6-5 with TRBJ2-7; perhaps TRBD2 as D (6 bases). Germline V gene data show CDR1 as MNHEY and CDR2 as SVGAGI. There are 15 residues in the CDR3. V was clipped by 6 bases and J by 2 bases, with 17 bases between them. CDR3 DNA sequence: TGTGCCAGCAGCACTCCCGGGGGACGGACCTACGAGCAGTACTTC. Amino acids: CASSTPGGRTYEQYF.

This clonotype was picked up many times. The rearrangement links TRBV10-1 to TRBJ2-1; TRBD1 matches at 11 bases. Germline CDR1 WNHNN, CDR2 SYGVQD (reference sequence). CDR3 size: 15 residues. J gave up 7 bases and V 4 bases, and 6 bases lay outside the gene matches. Here the CDR3 reads CASSGRTGGRNEQFF. The CDR3 bases are TGCGCCAGCAGTGGAAGGACAGGGGGCCGGAATGAGCAGTTCTTC.

This clonotype was found many times. The chain uses TRBV7-9 and TRBJ1-2, with D hard to call. V lost 5 bases and J lost 8, with 21 bases in between. This CDR3 region has 15 residues. Looked up from germline, CDR1 is SEHNR and CDR2 is FQNEAQ (reference sequence). In DNA form, the CDR3 reads TGTGCCAGCAGCGAAGAGACTAGAGTTTCCGGCGGCTACACCTTC. Protein: CASSEETRVSGGYTF.

This clonotype was recorded many times. The chain has TRBV4-2 and TRBJ2-3; TRBD2 aligns across 8 bases. Germline values: CDR1 LGHNA, CDR2 YNFKEQ. The CDR3 is 14 amino acids. The J segment lost 4 bases and the V segment lost 1 base, leaving 1 base of the junction unmatched. CDR3 bases: TGTGCCAGCAGCCAAGCGGGGGGGTCAGATACGCAGTATTTT. This codes for CASSQAGGSDTQYF.

This clonotype was observed many times. The genes are TRBV7-2 and TRBJ2-1; possible D gene TRBD1, 5 bases. Trimming cost V 1 base and J 5 bases, with 15 bases left between them. Per germline, CDR1 SGHTA and CDR2 FQGNSA. The CDR3 runs 16 residues. In DNA form, the CDR3 reads TGTGCCAGCAGCTTAGACCTCAGGGTCGGAGACAATGAGCAGTTCTTC. This gives the protein CASSLDLRVGDNEQFF.

This clonotype appeared many times. V and J are TRBV4-1 and TRBJ2-3; 7 bases align to TRBD2. Trimming removed 3 bases from V and 0 bases from J; junction bases left unmatched: 6. Germline values: CDR1 MGHRA, CDR2 YSYEKL. This CDR3 is 16 amino acids long. CDR3 bases: TGCGCCAGCAGCCACCCACTAGCGACTAGCACAGATACGCAGTATTTT. Amino acid sequence: CASSHPLATSTDTQYF.

This clonotype was observed many times. The chain uses TRBV28 and TRBJ2-3, with 10 bases aligning to TRBD1. Germline V CDR1 and CDR2: MDHEN, SYDVKM. Trimming cost V 6 bases and J 4 bases; bases outside gene matches: 7. This CDR3 spans 15 amino acids. CDR3 loop: CASSPAGTGADTQYF. The DNA for the CDR3 is TGTGCCAGCAGCCCTGCCGGGACAGGGGCAGATACGCAGTATTTT.

The table lists this clonotype with many counts. The rearrangement links TRBV9 to TRBJ2-5, with 14 bases matching TRBD2. This CDR3 is 15 amino acids long. Trimming took 2 bases from V and 7 from J; bases not matched to a gene: 4. CDR1 is SGDLS and CDR2 is YYNGEE in the germline V gene. The CDR3 reads CASSVGLAGGVTQYF. The CDR3 nucleotides are TGTGCCAGCAGCGTCGGACTAGCGGGGGGAGTGACCCAGTACTTC.

This clonotype was found many times. V and J are TRBV5-1 and TRBJ2-1; 7 bases line up with TRBD1. The V gene end was trimmed by 1 base and the J gene end by 2 bases; junction bases not matched to a gene: 9. This CDR3 is 17 amino acids long. Germline CDR1 and CDR2: SGHRS and YFSETQ. CDR3 amino acids: CASSLPGLGGAYNEQFF. The CDR3 bases are TGCGCCAGCAGCTTGCCTGGTCTAGGGGGCGCCTACAATGAGCAGTTCTTC.

This clonotype appeared a few times. This chain connects TRBV5-1 to TRBJ1-1; 8 bases match TRBD1. Per the germline V gene, CDR1 is SGHRS and CDR2 is YFSETQ. The CDR3 length is 18 residues. J lost 3 bases, V lost 0 bases, and 13 bases had no gene match. The CDR3 is CASSLEGDRRASDTEAFF. The CDR3 region has the DNA TGCGCCAGCAGCTTGGAGGGGGACAGGAGGGCTTCGGACACTGAAGCTTTCTTT.

V and J are TRBV6-5 and TRBJ2-2; D is perhaps TRBD1 (6 bases). Germline V CDR1 and CDR2: MNHEY, SVGAGI. V lost 0 bases to trimming and J lost 3 bases, with 8 bases between them. The CDR3 is 15 residues long. As DNA, the CDR3 is TGTGCCAGCAGTTACTCGTACAGGGACACCGGGGAGCTGTTTTTT. Translation gives CASSYSYRDTGELFF.

This clonotype occurred many times. This sequence joins TRBV28 and TRBJ2-1; 15 bases align to TRBD2. V was pared by 2 bases and J by 12 bases, with 8 bases of the junction left unmatched. This CDR3 comprises 16 residues. CDR1 and CDR2 (germline): MDHEN, SYDVKM. As DNA, the CDR3 is TGTGCCAGCAGTTTAGGGACTAGCGGGGGGCGGGGTAGGCAGTTCTTC. It yields the protein CASSLGTSGGRGRQFF.

At least ten counts were recorded for this clonotype. This chain joins TRBV29-1 and TRBJ2-7, with D perhaps TRBD2 (6 bases). This CDR3 contains 13 residues. The germline CDR1 and CDR2 sequences are SQVTM and ANQGSEA. V was pared by 4 bases and J by 4 bases, with 14 bases between. The chain's CDR3 is CSVARRVLYEQYF. CDR3 nucleotide sequence: TGCAGCGTTGCCCGGAGGGTTCTATACGAGCAGTACTTC.

This clonotype was detected many times. V gene TRBV5-1 combines with J gene TRBJ2-7, with 9 bases lining up with TRBD1. CDR1 and CDR2 (germline): SGHRS, YFSETQ. J gave up 1 base and V 2 bases, and 13 bases lay outside the gene matches. CDR3 length: 18 residues. This CDR3 reads CASSLTSTGGLLSYEQYF. The CDR3 DNA reads as TGCGCCAGCAGCTTAACATCCACAGGGGGCCTACTATCCTACGAGCAGTACTTC.

In this sample, this clonotype turned up many times. The rearrangement links TRBV20-1 to TRBJ2-7, with 7 bases lining up with TRBD2. Germline assignment: CDR1 DFQATT and CDR2 SNEGSKA (reference sequence). This CDR3 comprises 16 residues. With V trimmed by 2 bases and J by 0 bases, 10 bases remained unmatched. CDR3 nucleotide sequence: TGCAGTGCTAGAAAGCGGGGCAGCGGGGACTCCTACGAGCAGTACTTC. Its translation is CSARKRGSGDSYEQYF.